Sequencing of this T cell receptor beta chain was carried out in a study of cytomegalovirus exposure and HLA in healthy donors. Study-level information: In a previous analysis, 117 million unique TCR beta sequences were found from 150 million to 200 million T cells. Findings and caveats of the study: In vitro experiments confirmed that a few CMV-associated chains were specific for CMV antigens. TCR beta V segments were, for the most part, productive about 87% or about 30% of the time in an earlier analysis.

Notes on this clone: The antigen remains unidentified.

This CDR3 region has 13 residues. PCR involved 60 Vbeta and 13 Jbeta primers. The assay was immunoSEQ multiplex PCR, and TCRdb's table has in-frame clones only and misses some. The table has some 80,000 clones, under 80% seen once. The sequence derives from a human donor in good health. The chain carries TRBV12-2 and TRBJ2-2; the tabulated D call, TRBD1, remains unverified against the DNA. TRBV12-2 represents a pseudogene. Sequenced material: PBMCs. CDR3 residues: CASRLEQTGELFF. CDR3 in DNA: TGTGCAAGTCGCTTAGAACAGACCGGGGAGCTGTTTTTT.